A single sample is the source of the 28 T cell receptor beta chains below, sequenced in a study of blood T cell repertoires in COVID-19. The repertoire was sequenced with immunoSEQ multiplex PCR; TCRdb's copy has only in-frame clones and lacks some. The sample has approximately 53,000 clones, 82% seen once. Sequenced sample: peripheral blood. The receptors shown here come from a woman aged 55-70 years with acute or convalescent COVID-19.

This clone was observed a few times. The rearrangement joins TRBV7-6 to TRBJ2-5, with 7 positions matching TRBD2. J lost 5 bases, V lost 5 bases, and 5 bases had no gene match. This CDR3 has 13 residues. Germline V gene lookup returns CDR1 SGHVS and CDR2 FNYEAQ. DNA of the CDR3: TGTGCCAGCAGCCCCGTCGGGGGGGAGACCCAGTACTTC. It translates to CASSPVGGETQYF.

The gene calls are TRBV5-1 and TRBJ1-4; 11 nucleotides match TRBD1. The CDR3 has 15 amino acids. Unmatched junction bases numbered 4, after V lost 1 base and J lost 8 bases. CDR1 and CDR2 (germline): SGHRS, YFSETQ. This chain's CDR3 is CASSLSRTGGEKLFF. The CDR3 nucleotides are TGCGCCAGCAGCTTGAGCCGGACAGGGGGCGAAAAACTGTTTTTT.

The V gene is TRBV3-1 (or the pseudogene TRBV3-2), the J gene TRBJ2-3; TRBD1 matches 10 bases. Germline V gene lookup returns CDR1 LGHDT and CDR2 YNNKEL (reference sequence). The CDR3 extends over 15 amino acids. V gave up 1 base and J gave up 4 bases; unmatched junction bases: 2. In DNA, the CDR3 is TGTGCCAGCAGCCAAGGACAGGGGGCATCAGATACGCAGTATTTT. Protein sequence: CASSQGQGASDTQYF.

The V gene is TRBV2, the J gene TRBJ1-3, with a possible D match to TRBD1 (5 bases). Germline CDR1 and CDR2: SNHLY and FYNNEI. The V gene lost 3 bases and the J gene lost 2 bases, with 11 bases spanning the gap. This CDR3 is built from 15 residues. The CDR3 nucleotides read TGTGCCAGCAGTGATCGACAGTCGGCTGGAAACACCATATATTTT. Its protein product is CASSDRQSAGNTIYF.

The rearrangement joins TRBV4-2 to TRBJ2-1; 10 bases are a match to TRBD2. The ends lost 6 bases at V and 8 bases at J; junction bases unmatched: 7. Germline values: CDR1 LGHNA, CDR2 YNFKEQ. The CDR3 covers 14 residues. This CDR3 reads CASRLSGGADEQFF. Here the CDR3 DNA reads TGTGCCAGCAGACTCAGCGGGGGGGCCGATGAGCAGTTCTTC.

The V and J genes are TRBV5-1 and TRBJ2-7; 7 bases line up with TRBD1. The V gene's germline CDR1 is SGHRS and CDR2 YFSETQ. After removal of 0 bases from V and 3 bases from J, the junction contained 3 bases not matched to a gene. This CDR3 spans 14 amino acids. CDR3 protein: CASSLARDSYEQYF. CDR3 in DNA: TGCGCCAGCAGCTTGGCCCGGGACAGCTACGAGCAGTACTTC.

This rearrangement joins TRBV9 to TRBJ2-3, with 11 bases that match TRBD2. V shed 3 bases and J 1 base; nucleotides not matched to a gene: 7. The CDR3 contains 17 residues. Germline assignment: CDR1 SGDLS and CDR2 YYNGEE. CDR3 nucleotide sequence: TGTGCCAGCAGCGATCGGGGACTAGCGGAAGGCACAGATACGCAGTATTTT. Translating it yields CASSDRGLAEGTDTQYF. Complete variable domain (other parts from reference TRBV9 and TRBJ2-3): DSGVTQTPKHLITATGQRVTLRCSPRSGDLSVYWYQQSLDQGLQFLIQYYNGEERAKGNILERFSAQQFPDLHSELNLSSLELGDSALYFCASSDRGLAEGTDTQYFGPGTRLTVL.

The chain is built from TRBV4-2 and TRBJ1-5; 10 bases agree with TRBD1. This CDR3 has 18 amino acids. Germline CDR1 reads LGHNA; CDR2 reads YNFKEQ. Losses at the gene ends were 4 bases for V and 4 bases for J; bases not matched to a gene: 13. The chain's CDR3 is CASSPGGTGDVVNQPQHF. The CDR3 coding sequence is TGTGCCAGCAGCCCAGGTGGGACAGGGGACGTGGTGAATCAGCCCCAGCATTTT.

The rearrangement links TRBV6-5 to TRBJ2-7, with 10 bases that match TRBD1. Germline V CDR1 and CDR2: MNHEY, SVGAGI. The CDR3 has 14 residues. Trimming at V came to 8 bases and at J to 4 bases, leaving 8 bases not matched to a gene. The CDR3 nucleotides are TGTGCCAGCTCAACTGGGGACAGGGGATACGAGCAGTACTTC. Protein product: CASSTGDRGYEQYF.

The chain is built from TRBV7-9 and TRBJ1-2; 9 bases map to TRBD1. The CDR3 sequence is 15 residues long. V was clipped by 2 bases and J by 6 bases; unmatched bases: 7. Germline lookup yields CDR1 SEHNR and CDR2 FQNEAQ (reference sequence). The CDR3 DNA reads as TGTGCCAGCAGCTTAAATTTGGGGACAGGGAATGGCTACACCTTC. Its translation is CASSLNLGTGNGYTF.

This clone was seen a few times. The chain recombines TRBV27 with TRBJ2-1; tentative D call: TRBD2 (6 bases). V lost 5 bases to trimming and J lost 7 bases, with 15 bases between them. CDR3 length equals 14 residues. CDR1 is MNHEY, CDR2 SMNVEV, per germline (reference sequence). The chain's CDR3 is CASSRLDLSNEQFF. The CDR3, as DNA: TGTGCCAGCAGTAGACTAGACCTATCAAATGAGCAGTTCTTC.

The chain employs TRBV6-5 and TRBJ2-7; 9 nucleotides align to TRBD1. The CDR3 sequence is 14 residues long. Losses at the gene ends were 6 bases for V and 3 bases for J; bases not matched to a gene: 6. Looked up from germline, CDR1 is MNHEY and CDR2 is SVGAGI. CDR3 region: CASRLPGQGYEQYF. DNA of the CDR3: TGTGCCAGCAGATTGCCGGGACAGGGCTACGAGCAGTACTTC.

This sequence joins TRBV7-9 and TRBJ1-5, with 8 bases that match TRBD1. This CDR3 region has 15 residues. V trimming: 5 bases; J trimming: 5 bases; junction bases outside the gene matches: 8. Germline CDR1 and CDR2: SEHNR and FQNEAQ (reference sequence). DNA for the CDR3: TGTGCCAGCAGCCCCCCCGGGACAGGACATCAGCCCCAGCATTTT. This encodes CASSPPGTGHQPQHF.

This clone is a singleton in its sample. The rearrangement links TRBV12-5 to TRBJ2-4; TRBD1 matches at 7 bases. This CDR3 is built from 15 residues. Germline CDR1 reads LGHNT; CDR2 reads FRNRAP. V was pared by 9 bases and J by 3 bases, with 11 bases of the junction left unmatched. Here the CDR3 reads CASSGQAVGKNIQYF. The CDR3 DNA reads TGTGCTAGCTCTGGACAGGCGGTAGGCAAAAACATTCAGTACTTC.

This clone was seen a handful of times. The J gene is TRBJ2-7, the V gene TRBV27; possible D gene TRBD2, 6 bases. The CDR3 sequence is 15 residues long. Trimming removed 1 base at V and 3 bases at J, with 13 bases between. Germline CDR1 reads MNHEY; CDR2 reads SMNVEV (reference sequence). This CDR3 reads CASSLLPRRDYEQYF. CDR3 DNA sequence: TGTGCCAGCAGTTTATTACCCAGGAGGGACTACGAGCAGTACTTC.

This CDR3 reads CASSPGYRGQDEQFF. Here the CDR3 DNA reads TGTGCCAGCAGCCCAGGCTACAGGGGGCAAGATGAGCAGTTCTTC. The rearrangement joins TRBV3-1 (or the pseudogene TRBV3-2) to TRBJ2-1; TRBD1 matches at 9 bases. CDR3 length: 15 amino acids. Germline CDR1 and CDR2: LGHDT and YNNKEL (reference sequence). Trimming removed 4 bases from V and 8 bases from J; junction bases left unmatched: 9.

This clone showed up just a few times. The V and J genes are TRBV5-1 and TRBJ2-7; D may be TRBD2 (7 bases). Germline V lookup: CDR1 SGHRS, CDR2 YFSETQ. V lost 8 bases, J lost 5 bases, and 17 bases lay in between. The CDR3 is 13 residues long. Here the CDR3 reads CASVGQGRDEQYF. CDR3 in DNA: TGCGCCAGTGTCGGGCAGGGGAGGGACGAGCAGTACTTC.

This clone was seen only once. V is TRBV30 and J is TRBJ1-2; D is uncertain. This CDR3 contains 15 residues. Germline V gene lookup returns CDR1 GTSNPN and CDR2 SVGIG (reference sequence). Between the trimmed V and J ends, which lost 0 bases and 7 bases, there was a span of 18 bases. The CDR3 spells CAWSVFQAATSGYTF. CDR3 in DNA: TGTGCCTGGAGTGTTTTTCAGGCCGCGACTAGTGGCTACACCTTC. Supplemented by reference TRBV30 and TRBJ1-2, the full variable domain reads SQTIHQWPATLVQPVGSPLSLECTVEGTSNPNLYWYRQAAGRGLQLLFYSVGIGQISSEVPQNLSASRPQDRQFILSSKKLLLSDSGFYLCAWSVFQAATSGYTFGSGTRLTVV.

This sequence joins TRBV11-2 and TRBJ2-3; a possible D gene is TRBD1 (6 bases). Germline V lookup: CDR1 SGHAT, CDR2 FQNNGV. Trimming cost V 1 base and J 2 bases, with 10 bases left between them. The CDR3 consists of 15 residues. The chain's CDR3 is CASSLGYRATDTQYF. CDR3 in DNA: TGTGCCAGCAGCTTAGGTTACAGGGCCACAGATACGCAGTATTTT.

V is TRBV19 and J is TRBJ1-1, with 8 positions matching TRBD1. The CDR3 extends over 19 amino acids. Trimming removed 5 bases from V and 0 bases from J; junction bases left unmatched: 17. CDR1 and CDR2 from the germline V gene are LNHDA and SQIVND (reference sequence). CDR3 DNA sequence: TGTGCCAGTAGTTTTTTCCTTTTAAGACAGGGGAGGATGAACACTGAAGCTTTCTTT. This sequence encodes CASSFFLLRQGRMNTEAFF.

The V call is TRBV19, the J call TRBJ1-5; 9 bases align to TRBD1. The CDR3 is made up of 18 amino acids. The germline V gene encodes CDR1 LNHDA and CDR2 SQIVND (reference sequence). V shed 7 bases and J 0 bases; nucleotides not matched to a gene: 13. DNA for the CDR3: TGTGCCAGTACTACGGGGGACAGGGCCTTCTATAGCAATCAGCCCCAGCATTTT. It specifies CASTTGDRAFYSNQPQHF.

The DNA for the CDR3 is TGTGCCAGCAGTGCCGGGACAGGGGACGGTGGCTACACCTTC. This translates into CASSAGTGDGGYTF. The J gene is TRBJ1-2, the V gene TRBV6-4; 10 positions match TRBD1. The V gene end was trimmed by 4 bases and the J gene end by 7 bases; junction bases not matched to a gene: 6. Germline V gene lookup returns CDR1 MRHNA and CDR2 SNTAGT. The CDR3 totals 14 residues.

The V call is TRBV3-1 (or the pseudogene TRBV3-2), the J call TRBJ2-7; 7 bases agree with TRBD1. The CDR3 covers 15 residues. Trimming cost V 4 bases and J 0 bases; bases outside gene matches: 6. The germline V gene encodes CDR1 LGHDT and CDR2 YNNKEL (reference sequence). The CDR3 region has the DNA TGTGCCAGCAGCCTCTGGACAGGACACTCCTACGAGCAGTACTTC. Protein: CASSLWTGHSYEQYF.

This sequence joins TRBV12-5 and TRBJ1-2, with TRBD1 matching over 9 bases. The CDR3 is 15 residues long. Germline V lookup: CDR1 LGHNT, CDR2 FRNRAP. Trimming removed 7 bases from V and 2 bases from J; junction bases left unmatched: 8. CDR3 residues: CASASPGTGNYGYTF. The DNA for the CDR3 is TGTGCTAGTGCCTCGCCCGGGACAGGGAACTATGGCTACACCTTC.

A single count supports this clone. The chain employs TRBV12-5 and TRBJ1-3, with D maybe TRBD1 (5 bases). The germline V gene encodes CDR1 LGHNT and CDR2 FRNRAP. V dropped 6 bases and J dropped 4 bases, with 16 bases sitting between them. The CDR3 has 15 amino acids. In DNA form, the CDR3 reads TGTGCTAGTGGCCTATACAGGATGGGGGGAAACACCATATATTTT. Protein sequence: CASGLYRMGGNTIYF.

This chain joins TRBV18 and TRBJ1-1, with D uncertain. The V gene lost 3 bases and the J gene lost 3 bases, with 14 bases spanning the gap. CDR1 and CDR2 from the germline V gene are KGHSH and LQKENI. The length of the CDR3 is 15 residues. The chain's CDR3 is CASSPRRGLDTEAFF. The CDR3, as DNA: TGTGCCAGCTCACCCCGGCGGGGTTTGGACACTGAAGCTTTCTTT.

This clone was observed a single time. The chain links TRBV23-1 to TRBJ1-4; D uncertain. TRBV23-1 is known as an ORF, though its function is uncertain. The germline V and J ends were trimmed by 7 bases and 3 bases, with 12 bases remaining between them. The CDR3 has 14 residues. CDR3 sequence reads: CASTPEVPNEKLFF. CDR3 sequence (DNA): TGCGCCAGCACTCCGGAGGTCCCTAATGAAAAACTGTTTTTT.

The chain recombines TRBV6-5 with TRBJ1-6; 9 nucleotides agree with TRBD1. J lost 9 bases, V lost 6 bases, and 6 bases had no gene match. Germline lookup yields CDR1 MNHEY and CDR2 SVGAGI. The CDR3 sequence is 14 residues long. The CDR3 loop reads CASRADRGLSPLHF. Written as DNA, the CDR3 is TGTGCCAGCAGAGCGGACAGGGGACTTTCACCCCTCCACTTT.